This passage covers 29 T cell receptor beta chains from one sample sequenced in a study of T cell responses to AZD1222 COVID-19 vaccine. Using immunoSEQ multiplex PCR, the repertoire was profiled, and TCRdb retains in-frame clones only, with some absent. This table has approximately 75,000 clones, roughly nine tenths appearing once. Specimen: peripheral blood, collected 28 days after the second AZD1222 dose. These receptors came from an adult who received the AZD1222 COVID-19 vaccine.

The chain is built from TRBV15 and TRBJ2-7; 8 bases fit TRBD1. The CDR3 runs 15 residues. Germline V CDR1 and CDR2: LNHNV, YYDKDF (reference sequence). Losses at the gene ends were 4 bases for V and 1 base for J; bases not matched to a gene: 6. The CDR3 region is CATSTRQGSSYEQYF. CDR3 nucleotides: TGTGCCACCAGCACCCGACAGGGGTCTTCCTACGAGCAGTACTTC.

V and J are TRBV6-5 and TRBJ1-1; TRBD1 matches 10 bases. This CDR3 contains 15 residues. With 11 bases clipped from V and 8 bases from J, the junction kept 17 bases outside the gene matches. Germline V gives CDR1 MNHEY, CDR2 SVGAGI. CDR3 loop: CAGKTGGAAVQEAFF. The CDR3 DNA reads as TGTGCCGGAAAGACAGGGGGCGCTGCAGTTCAAGAAGCTTTCTTT.

The chain recombines TRBV3-1 (or the pseudogene TRBV3-2) with TRBJ2-3, with 7 bases identical to TRBD1. V lost 1 base, J lost 11 bases, and 15 bases stayed unmatched. CDR3 size: 16 residues. The germline CDR1 and CDR2 sequences are LGHDT and YNNKEL (reference sequence). The DNA of the CDR3 is TGTGCCAGCAGCCAAGCGGACAGGCTCGTGGTAGGGGGGCAGTATTTT. Protein: CASSQADRLVVGGQYF.

This chain joins TRBV7-8 and TRBJ1-5; possibly TRBD1 for D (5 bases). Trimming left V 5 bases short and J 0 bases short, with 14 bases between. The CDR3 extends over 16 amino acids. The germline gives CDR1 SGHVS, CDR2 FQNEAQ. CDR3 sequence reads: CASSQRGQDSNQPQHF. The CDR3 DNA is TGTGCCAGCAGCCAACGGGGCCAGGATAGCAATCAGCCCCAGCATTTT.

The gene calls are TRBV18 and TRBJ2-3; D may correspond to TRBD1 or TRBD2 (5 bases each). The CDR3 has 16 amino acids. Germline V gene lookup returns CDR1 KGHSH and CDR2 LQKENI. V lost 0 bases to trimming and J lost 0 bases, with 10 bases between them. CDR3 loop: CASSPPNGASTDTQYF. The CDR3, as DNA: TGTGCCAGCTCACCACCAAACGGGGCGAGCACAGATACGCAGTATTTT.

This chain connects TRBV6-5 to TRBJ1-3; D remains unclear. V gave up 6 bases and J gave up 0 bases, with 9 bases separating them. Germline V gene sequence: CDR1 MNHEY, CDR2 SVGAGI. There are 14 residues in the CDR3. The CDR3 is CASSRWVSGNTIYF. For the CDR3, the DNA is TGTGCCAGCAGCCGGTGGGTCTCTGGAAACACCATATATTTT.

The V call is TRBV2, the J call TRBJ2-7; 7 bases line up with TRBD1. Germline V gene data show CDR1 as SNHLY and CDR2 as FYNNEI. The CDR3 is 14 amino acids. V shed 3 bases, J shed 5 bases, and the junction held 7 bases outside the gene matches. The CDR3 is CASSEGAGTDEQYF. DNA for the CDR3: TGTGCCAGCAGTGAGGGGGCCGGGACAGACGAGCAGTACTTC.

This clone was counted once. This chain joins TRBV5-1 and TRBJ2-3; D gene uncertain. The germline V and J ends were trimmed by 4 bases and 0 bases, with 12 bases remaining between them. Germline CDR1 SGHRS, CDR2 YFSETQ. CDR3 length: 15 residues. CDR3 protein: CASSPGARSTDTQYF. The CDR3 nucleotides are TGCGCCAGCAGCCCCGGAGCGCGGAGCACAGATACGCAGTATTTT.

This clone appeared once. The chain carries TRBV3-1 (or the pseudogene TRBV3-2) and TRBJ2-7; 9 bases match TRBD2. The CDR3 is 14 amino acids. Germline assignment: CDR1 LGHDT and CDR2 YNNKEL (reference sequence). J lost 4 bases, V lost 2 bases, and 3 bases had no gene match. The CDR3: CASSQQRGVYEQYF. In nucleotides, the CDR3 is TGTGCCAGCAGCCAACAGCGGGGGGTATACGAGCAGTACTTC.

This clone was seen just once. V and J are TRBV2 and TRBJ2-7; tentatively, D is TRBD1 or TRBD2 (6 bases each). The germline gives CDR1 SNHLY, CDR2 FYNNEI. There are 13 residues in the CDR3. With 9 bases removed from V and 2 bases from J, the gap between germline ends came to 14 bases. CDR3 region: CASREGGPYEQYF. CDR3 nucleotides: TGTGCCAGTCGAGAGGGGGGCCCCTACGAGCAGTACTTC.

This sequence joins TRBV3-1 (or the pseudogene TRBV3-2) and TRBJ1-2, with 9 nucleotides matching TRBD1. Per the germline V gene, CDR1 is LGHDT and CDR2 is YNNKEL (reference sequence). V was clipped by 8 bases and J by 4 bases; unmatched bases: 8. CDR3 length: 14 residues. DNA of the CDR3: TGTGCCAGCGGGTACAGGGGGCAGGGCTATGGCTACACCTTC. Translating it yields CASGYRGQGYGYTF.

The chain couples TRBV9 to TRBJ2-7; D is unresolved. V lost 0 bases to trimming and J lost 5 bases, with 12 bases between them. This CDR3 comprises 14 residues. Germline CDR1 is SGDLS and CDR2 is YYNGEE. CDR3 DNA sequence: TGTGCCAGCAGCGTAGACCGGCTCGGCCACGAGCAGTACTTC. Translation gives CASSVDRLGHEQYF. Using reference TRBV9 and TRBJ2-7 for the parts outside the CDR3, the full variable domain is DSGVTQTPKHLITATGQRVTLRCSPRSGDLSVYWYQQSLDQGLQFLIQYYNGEERAKGNILERFSAQQFPDLHSELNLSSLELGDSALYFCASSVDRLGHEQYFGPGTRLTVT.

The chain uses TRBV9 and TRBJ1-2; D may be TRBD1 (5 bases). V lost 4 bases and J 1 base, leaving 14 bases between the germline ends. The V gene's germline CDR1 is SGDLS and CDR2 YYNGEE. CDR3 length: 15 residues. The CDR3 loop reads CASSISLGDNYGYTF. The CDR3 coding sequence is TGTGCCAGCAGCATTAGCCTAGGGGATAACTATGGCTACACCTTC.

The CDR3 DNA is TGTGCCAGCAGCGCTGACGGAGATACGCAGTATTTT. Protein product: CASSADGDTQYF. This chain connects TRBV6-4 to TRBJ2-3; D remains ambiguous. V was shortened by 6 bases and J by 5 bases, with 9 bases between the two germline ends. Germline CDR1 and CDR2: MRHNA and SNTAGT. The CDR3 runs to 12 residues.

This chain uses TRBV20-1 with TRBJ1-2, with D maybe TRBD1 (6 bases). CDR1 and CDR2 from the germline V gene are DFQATT and SNEGSKA (reference sequence). The CDR3 loop spans 14 amino acids. V dropped 3 bases and J dropped 4 bases, with 15 bases sitting between them. This chain's CDR3 is CSASMTGTGYGYTF. Written as DNA, the CDR3 is TGCAGTGCTAGTATGACAGGCACGGGCTATGGCTACACCTTC.

This clone has only one observation. The rearrangement uses TRBV6-1 and TRBJ1-2, with 10 bases matching TRBD1. This CDR3 spans 15 amino acids. The germline V gene has CDR1 MNHNS and CDR2 SASEGT. J gave up 7 bases and V 3 bases, and 8 bases lay outside the gene matches. The chain's CDR3 is CASSEIDRGQGGYTF. The CDR3 nucleotides read TGTGCCAGCAGTGAGATAGACAGGGGGCAGGGTGGCTACACCTTC.

V is TRBV30 and J is TRBJ1-5; 7 nucleotides agree with TRBD1. The CDR3 covers 14 residues. V was clipped by 5 bases and J by 3 bases; unmatched bases: 7. The germline CDR1 and CDR2 sequences are GTSNPN and SVGIG (reference sequence). The chain's CDR3 is CAWASGTVNQPQHF. CDR3 bases: TGTGCCTGGGCATCCGGGACAGTCAATCAGCCCCAGCATTTT.

The chain uses TRBV13 and TRBJ2-6; D assignment may be TRBD1 or TRBD2 (5 bases each). Germline V gene sequence: CDR1 PRHDT, CDR2 FYEKMQ (reference sequence). The CDR3 length is 15 residues. Trimming removed 3 bases at V and 4 bases at J, with 10 bases between. The CDR3 nucleotides read TGTGCCAGCAGCTTCACGGGGCCAGGGGCCAACGTCCTGACTTTC. This codes for CASSFTGPGANVLTF.

The chain uses TRBV30 and TRBJ2-7; 9 bases agree with TRBD2. In germline, CDR1 is GTSNPN, CDR2 SVGIG (reference sequence). The CDR3 has 16 residues. J was trimmed by 0 bases and V by 0 bases; bases with no gene match: 6. The CDR3 sequence is CAWSVNSGGHSYEQYF. The DNA for the CDR3 is TGTGCCTGGAGTGTGAATAGCGGGGGCCACTCCTACGAGCAGTACTTC.

The V call is TRBV7-9, the J call TRBJ1-4; D not certain. There are 13 residues in the CDR3. Per germline, CDR1 SEHNR and CDR2 FQNEAQ (reference sequence). V gave up 9 bases and J gave up 8 bases, with 16 bases separating them. CDR3: CASKRAPGEKLFF. DNA of the CDR3: TGTGCCAGTAAGCGGGCGCCGGGGGAAAAACTGTTTTTT.

The chain joins TRBV2 to TRBJ2-2; D gene ambiguous. The germline V gene encodes CDR1 SNHLY and CDR2 FYNNEI. V gave up 7 bases and J gave up 4 bases, with 4 bases separating them. CDR3 length: 11 amino acids. CDR3 region: CASITTGELFF. For the CDR3, the DNA is TGTGCCAGCATAACCACCGGGGAGCTGTTTTTT.

V and J are TRBV5-1 and TRBJ2-5; no reliable D call. The germline V gene has CDR1 SGHRS and CDR2 YFSETQ. The V and J ends lost 2 bases and 2 bases respectively, with 16 bases between them. This CDR3 has 16 residues. CDR3 residues: CASSFTVTGPQETQYF. CDR3 DNA sequence: TGCGCCAGCAGCTTTACCGTTACGGGCCCGCAAGAGACCCAGTACTTC.

The gene calls are TRBV28 and TRBJ1-3; no reliable D call. Trimming took 3 bases from V and 0 from J, leaving 12 bases between them. The CDR3 is 16 amino acids. Germline CDR1 reads MDHEN; CDR2 reads SYDVKM. The CDR3 DNA is TGTGCCAGCAGTTTTTCCAGGCGGAGCTCTGGAAACACCATATATTTT. This codes for CASSFSRRSSGNTIYF. The full variable domain, with the rest looked up from reference TRBV28 and TRBJ1-3, is DVKVTQSSRYLVKRTGEKVFLECVQDMDHENMFWYRQDPGLGLRLIYFSYDVKMKEKGDIPEGYSVSREKKERFSLILESASTNQTSMYLCASSFSRRSSGNTIYFGEGSWLTVV.

This clone turned up a few times. The chain recombines TRBV7-9 with TRBJ1-4; TRBD1 is a possible D gene (5 bases). The CDR3 totals 15 residues. Germline V gives CDR1 SEHNR, CDR2 FQNEAQ (reference sequence). Trimming cost V 5 bases and J 7 bases, with 17 bases left between them. In nucleotides, the CDR3 is TGTGCCAGCAGCGGAGGGACCTTCCGGGGTGAAAAACTGTTTTTT. It specifies CASSGGTFRGEKLFF.

The chain links TRBV5-4 to TRBJ2-1, with no clear D. CDR1 and CDR2 (germline): SGHNT, YYREEE (reference sequence). Trimming stripped 0 bases from V and 3 bases from J, with 4 bases between. This CDR3 has 13 residues. DNA of the CDR3: TGTGCCAGCAGCTTGGCGGACTACAATGAGCAGTTCTTC. Translation: CASSLADYNEQFF. Full variable domain (missing parts from reference TRBV5-4 and TRBJ2-1): ETGVTQSPTHLIKTRGQQVTLRCSSQSGHNTVSWYQQALGQGPQFIFQYYREEENGRGNFPPRFSGLQFPNYSSELNVNALELDDSALYLCASSLADYNEQFFGPGTRLTVL.

This clone was seen a few times. The chain joins TRBV19 to TRBJ2-1; 7 nucleotides agree with TRBD1. J gave up 0 bases and V 4 bases, and 3 bases lay outside the gene matches. Looked up from germline, CDR1 is LNHDA and CDR2 is SQIVND (reference sequence). This CDR3 contains 15 residues. The CDR3 loop reads CASSTDRSSYNEQFF. CDR3 coding DNA: TGTGCCAGTAGTACGGACAGGAGCTCCTACAATGAGCAGTTCTTC.

This chain connects TRBV30 to TRBJ2-7; the D gene is possibly TRBD1 (5 bases). Per germline, CDR1 GTSNPN and CDR2 SVGIG (reference sequence). The V and J ends lost 3 bases and 0 bases respectively, with 15 bases between them. This CDR3 contains 15 residues. CDR3 sequence: CAWSRMGQLSYEQYF. The CDR3 bases are TGTGCCTGGAGCCGAATGGGGCAGCTCTCCTACGAGCAGTACTTC.

V gene TRBV5-4 combines with J gene TRBJ1-5; 7 positions agree with TRBD1. Trimming took 4 bases from V and 11 from J; bases not matched to a gene: 15. Per the germline V gene, CDR1 is SGHNT and CDR2 is YYREEE (reference sequence). The CDR3 loop spans 15 amino acids. CDR3 bases: TGTGCCAGCAGCCCGAAAGACAGGGACCTCCTGGCCCAGCATTTT. Translated: CASSPKDRDLLAQHF. Complete variable domain (other parts from reference TRBV5-4 and TRBJ1-5): ETGVTQSPTHLIKTRGQQVTLRCSSQSGHNTVSWYQQALGQGPQFIFQYYREEENGRGNFPPRFSGLQFPNYSSELNVNALELDDSALYLCASSPKDRDLLAQHFGDGTRLSIL.

V gene TRBV28 combines with J gene TRBJ1-6; D might be TRBD1 (6 bases). Germline-derived CDR1 and CDR2 are MDHEN and SYDVKM. Trimming removed 6 bases at V and 7 bases at J, with 19 bases between. The length of the CDR3 is 16 residues. DNA for the CDR3: TGTGCCAGCAGATTTCAGGGGCGCGGTTCAAATTCACCCCTCCACTTT. Protein product: CASRFQGRGSNSPLHF.